The clone carrying this T cell receptor beta chain appeared a few times. The participants were between about 18 and 95 years old and came from some 23 US areas. Cohorts were assigned according to the clinical history that participants reported. This entry belongs to a study of blood T cell repertoires in COVID-19. Study summary: PBMCs, B-cell-depleted T cells, or T cells provided the cDNA or gDNA that made up the material.

Original processing methods: It was from reference gene primer amplification that nucleated cell counts were estimated. The protocol was immunoSEQ multiplex PCR, while the TCRdb copy is restricted to in-frame clones and leaves out a portion. Clonal size and the V and J genes are those of that table, whereas D and trimming came from the DNA. The top ten hold just under 9% of the sample, which has some 250,000 clones, approximately 90% seen once. Trimming removed 3 bases from V and 2 bases from J; junction bases left unmatched: 1. This CDR3 contains 15 residues. In germline, CDR1 is SGHTS, CDR2 YDEGEE.

V usage is TRBV5-8 and J usage is TRBJ2-6; 8 nucleotides line up with TRBD1. Source material: PBMCs or T cells enriched from blood (not recorded which). This TCR came from a man aged 40-49 years who had recovered from COVID-19. The CDR3 reads CASSWDRTGANVLTF. CDR3 DNA sequence: TGTGCCAGCAGCTGGGACAGGACTGGGGCCAACGTCCTGACTTTC.